The T cell receptor (beta chain) under discussion was sequenced for a study of PD-L1 blockade in urothelial cancer. Using immunoSEQ multiplex PCR, the repertoire was profiled, and TCRdb retains in-frame clones only, with some absent. The data show some 120,000 clones, roughly 89% seen once. Time point here: peripheral blood 6 weeks after treatment start. The trim removed 5 bases at V and 6 bases at J, leaving 7 bases unmatched. The CDR3 has 15 amino acids. CDR1 and CDR2 (germline): SGHTA, FQGTGA. This clone was picked up one time. The V gene is TRBV7-3, the J gene TRBJ2-2; TRBD1 aligns across 9 bases. The receptor was isolated from a man in his fifties or sixties with urothelial cancer. The sequences come from PBMCs, collected around atezolizumab (anti-PD-L1) treatment. CDR3 residues: CASSRTGGAPGELFF. In nucleotides, the CDR3 is TGTGCCAGCAGCCGTACAGGGGGCGCCCCCGGGGAGCTGTTTTTT.